The rows below give T cell receptor beta chains drawn from one sample of a study of CD8 T cells in ankylosing spondylitis. TCRdb reprocessed the 5' RACE reads via MiXCR and lists one record per CDR3 protein. The repertoire includes about 220,000 distinct CDR3 sequences, 6% to 8.5% of them detected once, and 12% to 15% sits in the top ten. The sequencing sample was made of blood, either unsorted or a sorted T cell fraction (not recorded which). The receptor set was obtained from a male donor with ankylosing spondylitis. The CDR3 runs from the conserved cysteine through the conserved F or W. Each record gives: D gene, V gene, J gene, clone size, CDR3 DNA, CDR3 protein. The D gene is left open where the match is weak. Clone size is stated in some rows and not others, as once, few, many or a class when expanded.

D: .
V: TRBV7-3
J: TRBJ2-5
size: few
DNA: TGTGCCAGCAGCCTGACAGGTTCGCTAGAGACCCAGTACTTC
CDR3: CASSLTGSLETQYF

D: .
V: TRBV29-1
J: TRBJ2-1
size: many
DNA: TGCAGCGTTGAACACGGGTACAATGAGCAGTTCTTC
CDR3: CSVEHGYNEQFF

D: .
V: TRBV4-3
J: TRBJ1-1
size: .
DNA: TGCGCCAGCAGCCATGGGACACACACTGAAGCTTTCTTT
CDR3: CASSHGTHTEAFF

D: TRBD1
V: TRBV29-1
J: TRBJ2-1
size: many
DNA: TGCAGCGCCCGGACAGGGGGCGTATGGGCTGGGGTCCACAATGAGCAGTTCTTC
CDR3: CSARTGGVWAGVHNEQFF

D: .
V: TRBV20-1
J: TRBJ2-7
size: .
DNA: TGCAGTGCTCGAAGATACGGGACTGAGACCTACGAGCAGTACTTC
CDR3: CSARRYGTETYEQYF

D: .
V: TRBV29-1
J: TRBJ1-2
size: many
DNA: TGCAGCGTTGCTCCCGCCAGCGTCCAGGGCTACACCTTC
CDR3: CSVAPASVQGYTF

D: .
V: TRBV12-3/TRBV12-4
J: TRBJ2-2
size: many
DNA: TGTGCCAGCACTACTTTGTGGATAGGGACCGGGGAGCTGTTTTTT
CDR3: CASTTLWIGTGELFF

D: .
V: TRBV5-6
J: TRBJ2-7
size: .
DNA: TGTGCCAGCAGCTTGACACAGGGCTACGAGCAGTACTTC
CDR3: CASSLTQGYEQYF

D: .
V: TRBV6-2/TRBV6-3
J: TRBJ2-2
size: few
DNA: TGTGCCAGCAGCCCCTGGGACCGTAACACCGGGGAGCTGTTTTTT
CDR3: CASSPWDRNTGELFF

D: .
V: TRBV7-6
J: TRBJ2-7
size: many
DNA: TGTGCCAGCAGCCCGAGACAGGACCTACGAGAGCAGTACTTC
CDR3: CASSPRQDLREQYF

D: .
V: TRBV6-5
J: TRBJ1-3
size: .
DNA: TGTGCCAGCAGTTACTCGATAGGGAGAAACACCATATATTTT
CDR3: CASSYSIGRNTIYF

D: TRBD1
V: TRBV5-6
J: TRBJ2-7
size: many
DNA: TGTGCCAGCAGCCAGGGGACAGGGGTCGGTGAGCAGTACTTC
CDR3: CASSQGTGVGEQYF

D: TRBD1
V: TRBV4-1
J: TRBJ2-2
size: many
DNA: TGCGCCAGCAGCCAAGACACAGGGGGGTCCGGGGAGCTGTTTTTT
CDR3: CASSQDTGGSGELFF

D: .
V: TRBV4-2
J: TRBJ2-1
size: few
DNA: TGTGCCAGCAGCCAATCTTCAGGGCCGTACAATGAGCAGTTCTTC
CDR3: CASSQSSGPYNEQFF

D: .
V: TRBV3-1
J: TRBJ2-7
size: .
DNA: TGTGCCAGCAGCCCCGGCGGGGGCCCGAGCTCCTACGAGCAGTACTTC
CDR3: CASSPGGGPSSYEQYF

D: .
V: TRBV7-8
J: TRBJ1-1
size: many
DNA: TGTGCCAGCAGCTTAGGTATCGGGAGTCGGGGCACTGAAGCTTTCTTT
CDR3: CASSLGIGSRGTEAFF

D: .
V: TRBV7-3
J: TRBJ2-7
size: .
DNA: TGTGCCAGCAGCTTATACCCAGGGGCCCCCTACGAGCAGTACTTC
CDR3: CASSLYPGAPYEQYF

D: TRBD1
V: TRBV27
J: TRBJ1-4
size: few
DNA: TGTGCCAGCAGTTTTACAGGGGGAAATGAAAAACTGTTTTTT
CDR3: CASSFTGGNEKLFF

D: .
V: TRBV10-3
J: TRBJ2-7
size: many
DNA: TGTGCCATCAGTGCGGGGAACGAGCAGTACTTC
CDR3: CAISAGNEQYF

D: TRBD1
V: TRBV7-9
J: TRBJ1-4
size: many
DNA: TGTGCCAGCAGCTTCCCCGGGACAGGGGCAACTAATGAAAAACTGTTTTTT
CDR3: CASSFPGTGATNEKLFF

D: .
V: TRBV28
J: TRBJ2-3
size: .
DNA: TGTGCCAGCAGTTTATGGATAGGGGGTGGCACAGATACGCAGTATTTT
CDR3: CASSLWIGGGTDTQYF

D: TRBD2
V: TRBV6-1
J: TRBJ2-7
size: few
DNA: TGTGCCAGCAGGCAGGGGACTAGCGGGAGCTACGAGCAGTACTTC
CDR3: CASRQGTSGSYEQYF

D: TRBD1
V: TRBV6-2/TRBV6-3
J: TRBJ1-2
size: many
DNA: TGTGCCAGCAGTCCCACTGGACAGGGATCCTATCGCGGCTATGGCTACACCTTC
CDR3: CASSPTGQGSYRGYGYTF

D: .
V: TRBV6-2/TRBV6-3
J: TRBJ2-7
size: many
DNA: TGTGCCAGCAGTTACGGGGACATCTCCGAGCAGTACTTC
CDR3: CASSYGDISEQYF

D: .
V: TRBV10-3
J: TRBJ1-2
size: many
DNA: TGTGCCATCAGTGACCCCAGCCAGTATGGCTACACCTTC
CDR3: CAISDPSQYGYTF

D: TRBD1
V: TRBV6-2/TRBV6-3
J: TRBJ1-2
size: few
DNA: TGTGCCAGCAGTCAACGGGACAGGGCTCCTTCTGACACCTTC
CDR3: CASSQRDRAPSDTF

D: TRBD1
V: TRBV29-1
J: TRBJ2-7
size: many
DNA: TGCAGCGCGTGGACAGGGGATCCCTACGAGCAGTACTTC
CDR3: CSAWTGDPYEQYF